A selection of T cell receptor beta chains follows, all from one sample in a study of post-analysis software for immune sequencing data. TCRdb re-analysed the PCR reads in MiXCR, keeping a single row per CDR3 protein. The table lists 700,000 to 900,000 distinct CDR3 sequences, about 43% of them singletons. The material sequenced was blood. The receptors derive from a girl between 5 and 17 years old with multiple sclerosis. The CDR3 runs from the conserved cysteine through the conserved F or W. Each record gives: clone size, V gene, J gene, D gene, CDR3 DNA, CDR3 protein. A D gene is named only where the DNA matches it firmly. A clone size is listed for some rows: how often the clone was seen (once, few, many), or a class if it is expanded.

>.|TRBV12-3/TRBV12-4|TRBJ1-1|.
TGTGCCAGCAGACCTCACCAGGGTTTGAACACTGAAGCTTTCTTT
CASRPHQGLNTEAFF
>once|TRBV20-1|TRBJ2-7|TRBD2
TGCGGTGCTAGAGATCATACTAGCGGGTCCATCTACGAGCAGTACTTC
CGARDHTSGSIYEQYF
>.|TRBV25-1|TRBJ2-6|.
TGTGCCAGCAGTGAATTGAGGGGGACCGGGGCCAACGTCCTGACTTTC
CASSELRGTGANVLTF
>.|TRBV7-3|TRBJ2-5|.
TGTGCCAGCAGCCCTAAACGGGCCCCACAAGAGACCCAGTACTTC
CASSPKRAPQETQYF
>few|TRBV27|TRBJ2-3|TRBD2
TGTGCCAGCGGAGCGGGGCGAGACACAGATACGCAGTATTTT
CASGAGRDTDTQYF
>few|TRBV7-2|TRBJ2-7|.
TGTGCCAGCAGCGGATACCGGGACGAGACCTACGAGCAGTACTTC
CASSGYRDETYEQYF
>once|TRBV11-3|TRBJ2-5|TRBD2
TGTGCCAGCAGCGCGACTAGCCGGGGGACCCAGTACTTC
CASSATSRGTQYF
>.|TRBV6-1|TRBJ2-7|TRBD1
TGTGCCAGCATCCCGGGACAGCGACCCTACGAGCAGTACTTC
CASIPGQRPYEQYF
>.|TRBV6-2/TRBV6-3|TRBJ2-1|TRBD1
TGTGCCATCTCACTAATCCCGGGACAGGTCCGCAATGAGCAGTTCTTC
CAISLIPGQVRNEQFF
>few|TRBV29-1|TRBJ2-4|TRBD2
TGCAGCGCTGCGGGACTAGCGGGAGTACCTAAAAACATTCAGTACTTC
CSAAGLAGVPKNIQYF
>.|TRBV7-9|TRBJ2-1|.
TGTGCCAGCAGCTTAGGGGGTGGCTATGAGCAGTTCTTC
CASSLGGGYEQFF
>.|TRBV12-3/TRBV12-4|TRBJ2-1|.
TGTGCCAGCAGTTTGTCGGGGTTGGGTGAGCAGTTCTTC
CASSLSGLGEQFF
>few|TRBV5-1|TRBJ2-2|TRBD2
TGCGCCAGCTATAGCGGGAGCGCGAACACCGGGGAGCTGTTTTTT
CASYSGSANTGELFF
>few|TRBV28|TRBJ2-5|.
TGTGCCAGCAGTTTATTGGCGGGAGCCAAAAACAGGGGGCAGTACTTC
CASSLLAGAKNRGQYF
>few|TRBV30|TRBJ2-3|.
TGTGCCTGGAGTGTACAGGGTACAGATACGCAGTATTTT
CAWSVQGTDTQYF
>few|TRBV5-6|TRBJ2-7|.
TGTGCCAGCAGCTTGTTGGCTCCCTACGAGCAGTACTTC
CASSLLAPYEQYF
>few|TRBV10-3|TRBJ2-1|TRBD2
TGTGCCATCAGTGATCGGACTAGCGGGAGCTTTGAGCAGTTCTTC
CAISDRTSGSFEQFF